This T cell receptor beta chain was identified in a study of T cell repertoires in ileal Crohn's disease. The CDR3 extends over 16 amino acids. V gave up 2 bases and J gave up 4 bases; unmatched junction bases: 5. Germline values: CDR1 MDHEN, CDR2 SYDVKM. As for time point: neoterminal ileum biopsy at postoperative endoscopy, about 6 months after surgery. As for this clone: Its antigen is unknown.

Here immunoSEQ multiplex PCR was the method, and the copy in TCRdb shows in-frame clones only, minus some. The data contain about 59,000 clones, 85% to 90% of them singletons. Study-wide findings and caveats: Active smokers at surgery had more clonal expansions than non-smokers.

Sequencing was done on a sample of ileal tissue. The rearrangement joins TRBV28 to TRBJ1-6, with 7 bases fitting TRBD1. The sequence was collected from an adult with Crohn's disease. The CDR3 nucleotides read TGTGCCAGCAGTTTACTCGACAGGGCTTATAATTCACCCCTCCACTTT. Translating it yields CASSLLDRAYNSPLHF. The full variable domain, its missing parts supplied by reference TRBV28 and TRBJ1-6, is DVKVTQSSRYLVKRTGEKVFLECVQDMDHENMFWYRQDPGLGLRLIYFSYDVKMKEKGDIPEGYSVSREKKERFSLILESASTNQTSMYLCASSLLDRAYNSPLHFGNGTRLTVT.